One sample yielded the 22 T cell receptor beta chains listed below, sequenced in a study of blood T cell repertoires in COVID-19 (dated by TCRdb to about 2020). Library prep was done by the immunoSEQ multiplex PCR assay. The source is immuneACCESS, and TCRdb retained only in-frame sequences with V and J called. Part of the clones is not carried over; for the studies checked, unresolved V genes explain less than half of this, and the remainder is unexplained. The table for this sample lists roughly 120,000 clones; more than 75% of them were counted only once. Of the sample, 4% to 5% falls within the top ten clones. Sequenced material: peripheral blood. These receptors originate from a man aged 55 to 70 with COVID-19, enrolled during active disease.

The V and J genes are TRBV18 and TRBJ1-2; 9 bases align to TRBD1. Germline V lookup: CDR1 KGHSH, CDR2 LQKENI. The CDR3 totals 14 residues. With V trimmed by 3 bases and J by 4 bases, 3 bases remained unmatched. CDR3 loop: CASSPPGQGYGYTF. Here the CDR3 DNA reads TGTGCCAGCTCACCCCCGGGACAGGGCTATGGCTACACCTTC.

The chain employs TRBV9 and TRBJ2-5, with 8 bases matching TRBD2. V trimming: 0 bases; J trimming: 5 bases; junction bases outside the gene matches: 9. The V gene's germline CDR1 is SGDLS and CDR2 YYNGEE. The CDR3 is 16 residues long. Written as DNA, the CDR3 is TGTGCCAGCAGCGTAGGGGCGGGAGGTAAGGCGGAGACCCAGTACTTC. The encoded protein is CASSVGAGGKAETQYF.

This clone was found once. The V gene is TRBV28, the J gene TRBJ1-5; D perhaps matches TRBD1 (6 bases). The length of the CDR3 is 13 residues. Per the germline V gene, CDR1 is MDHEN and CDR2 is SYDVKM. The CDR3 nucleotides read TGTGCAGCGGGGGCACGTACTAATCAGCCCCAGCATTTT. Translating it yields CAAGARTNQPQHF.

The chain recombines TRBV3-1 (or the pseudogene TRBV3-2) with TRBJ2-7; TRBD2 is a possible D gene (6 bases). Deletions cut 3 bases from V and 6 bases from J, with 15 bases between. This CDR3 comprises 14 residues. The germline gives CDR1 LGHDT, CDR2 YNNKEL (reference sequence). The CDR3 DNA sequence: TGTGCCAGCAGCCAGACGCGGGACTCTCCCGAGCAGTACTTC. The encoded protein is CASSQTRDSPEQYF.

This clone was detected only a few times. The rearrangement links TRBV28 to TRBJ2-5, with a tentative D call TRBD1 (6 bases). This CDR3 region has 15 residues. V lost 1 base and J lost 5, with 14 bases in between. Germline V gene sequence: CDR1 MDHEN, CDR2 SYDVKM. The CDR3 here is CASSLLAGAHETQYF. CDR3 coding DNA: TGTGCCAGCAGTTTATTGGCAGGGGCTCACGAGACCCAGTACTTC.

The chain recombines TRBV7-2 with TRBJ2-5; possibly TRBD1 for D (6 bases). CDR3 length equals 13 residues. V dropped 3 bases and J dropped 4 bases, with 9 bases sitting between them. In germline, CDR1 is SGHTA, CDR2 FQGNSA. The CDR3 here is CASSFQGIETQYF. CDR3 in DNA: TGTGCCAGCAGCTTCCAGGGGATAGAGACCCAGTACTTC.

The gene calls are TRBV6-2 or TRBV6-3 and TRBJ1-5; possible D gene TRBD1, 5 bases. CDR3 size: 12 residues. Per germline, CDR1 MNHEY and CDR2 SVGEGT. Trimming shortened V by 5 bases and J by 4 bases, and 6 bases separated the two germline ends. In nucleotides, the CDR3 is TGTGCCAGCAGTCACAGGAATCAGCCCCAGCATTTT. Protein: CASSHRNQPQHF.

V gene TRBV7-9 combines with J gene TRBJ1-1; 7 nucleotides align to TRBD1. The V and J ends lost 1 base and 4 bases, in that order; junction bases with no gene match: 6. This CDR3 region has 15 residues. CDR1 and CDR2 from the germline V gene are SEHNR and FQNEAQ (reference sequence). The CDR3 reads CASSLVGGVGTEAFF. As DNA, the CDR3 is TGTGCCAGCAGCTTAGTAGGGGGCGTGGGCACTGAAGCTTTCTTT. Complete variable domain (other parts from reference TRBV7-9 and TRBJ1-1): DTGVSQNPRHKITKRGQNVTFRCDPISEHNRLYWYRQTLGQGPEFLTYFQNEAQLEKSRLLSDRFSAERPKGSFSTLEIQRTEQGDSAMYLCASSLVGGVGTEAFFGQGTRLTVV.

This chain uses TRBV19 with TRBJ1-5; 10 bases match TRBD1. The V gene end was trimmed by 4 bases and the J gene end by 6 bases; junction bases not matched to a gene: 6. The CDR3 extends over 15 amino acids. CDR1 is LNHDA and CDR2 is SQIVND in the germline V gene (reference sequence). CDR3 amino acids: CASSTRDRGGQPQHF. CDR3 DNA: TGTGCCAGTAGTACCCGGGACAGGGGTGGTCAGCCCCAGCATTTT.

The chain uses TRBV18 and TRBJ2-7; 7 nucleotides match TRBD1. The V gene's germline CDR1 is KGHSH and CDR2 LQKENI. V shed 2 bases and J 6 bases; nucleotides not matched to a gene: 7. There are 14 residues in the CDR3. CDR3 region: CASSPATGSSEQYF. CDR3 DNA: TGTGCCAGCTCACCAGCGACAGGGTCCAGCGAGCAGTACTTC.

The chain is built from TRBV4-1 and TRBJ2-5, with 8 bases that match TRBD1. The germline CDR1 and CDR2 sequences are MGHRA and YSYEKL. This CDR3 has 16 residues. The V gene end was trimmed by 0 bases and the J gene end by 4 bases; junction bases not matched to a gene: 7. Here the CDR3 DNA reads TGCGCCAGCAGCCAAGACCCCAGACAGGGGAGAGAGACCCAGTACTTC. The encoded protein is CASSQDPRQGRETQYF.

CDR3 protein: CASSQNLGTDNEKLFF. Here the CDR3 DNA reads TGTGCCAGCAGCCAAAATCTCGGGACAGATAATGAAAAACTGTTTTTT. The rearrangement links TRBV14 to TRBJ1-4; 7 nucleotides align to TRBD1. CDR1 and CDR2 (germline): SGHDN, FVKESK. The CDR3 extends over 16 amino acids. With 2 bases clipped from V and 4 bases from J, the junction kept 7 bases outside the gene matches.

CDR3 bases: TGTGCCAGCAGCAAACCCGGGGGGCAGGGGGATACGCAGTATTTT. It codes for CASSKPGGQGDTQYF. The rearrangement uses TRBV21-1 and TRBJ2-3; the D call TRBD2 from the table was never checked on the DNA. TRBV21-1 is a pseudogene. The CDR3 loop spans 15 amino acids.

The chain carries TRBV19 and TRBJ2-3; D might be TRBD2 (5 bases). The CDR3 covers 17 residues. Germline values: CDR1 LNHDA, CDR2 SQIVND (reference sequence). Trimming removed 5 bases from V and 3 bases from J, with 21 bases in between. CDR3 loop: CASSPEKGSIGTDTQYF. CDR3 nucleotide sequence: TGTGCCAGTAGTCCCGAAAAAGGGAGTATAGGGACAGATACGCAGTATTTT.

This rearrangement joins TRBV11-3 to TRBJ2-1; TRBD1 aligns across 10 bases. In germline, CDR1 is SGHNT, CDR2 YENEEA. With V trimmed by 1 base and J by 7 bases, 7 bases remained unmatched. The CDR3 loop spans 16 amino acids. CDR3 DNA sequence: TGTGCCAGCAGCTTAGGCGGGACAGGGGATTGGAATGAGCAGTTCTTC. It codes for CASSLGGTGDWNEQFF.

This chain connects TRBV24-1 to TRBJ1-2; D unclear. Germline CDR1 is KGHDR and CDR2 is SFDVKD. CDR3 length: 15 amino acids. The V end lost 2 bases, the J end lost 0 bases, and 9 bases lay between the germline ends. In DNA form, the CDR3 reads TGTGCCACCAGTGATTCGGGGATTCCTAACTATGGCTACACCTTC. This codes for CATSDSGIPNYGYTF.

The V call is TRBV24-1, the J call TRBJ1-4, with D maybe TRBD1 (5 bases). Between the trimmed V and J ends, which lost 5 bases and 6 bases, there was a span of 9 bases. Germline assignment: CDR1 KGHDR and CDR2 SFDVKD. The CDR3 runs to 13 residues. The CDR3 protein is CATSGQYDEKLFF. CDR3 in DNA: TGTGCCACCAGTGGACAGTACGATGAAAAACTGTTTTTT.

The chain combines TRBV18 with TRBJ2-2, with 11 bases matching TRBD2. Germline V lookup: CDR1 KGHSH, CDR2 LQKENI. Unmatched junction bases numbered 6, after V lost 4 bases and J lost 2 bases. The CDR3 length is 17 residues. This chain's CDR3 is CASSLLAGGSNTGELFF. In nucleotides, the CDR3 is TGTGCCAGCTCACTCCTAGCGGGAGGAAGCAACACCGGGGAGCTGTTTTTT.

The CDR3 DNA is TGTGCCTGGGCGATCGGGACAGCCGGCACAGATACGCAGTATTTT. This translates into CAWAIGTAGTDTQYF. The chain couples TRBV30 to TRBJ2-3, with 7 bases matching TRBD1. The trim removed 5 bases at V and 1 base at J, leaving 9 bases unmatched. Germline V gene lookup returns CDR1 GTSNPN and CDR2 SVGIG (reference sequence). CDR3 length: 15 amino acids.

This rearrangement joins TRBV4-1 to TRBJ2-5; the D gene is possibly TRBD1 (6 bases). CDR1 and CDR2 (germline): MGHRA, YSYEKL. Trimming shortened V by 3 bases and J by 1 base, and 12 bases separated the two germline ends. The CDR3 runs 15 residues. The chain's CDR3 is CASSHPRGRQETQYF. The DNA for the CDR3 is TGCGCCAGCAGCCACCCCAGGGGTCGCCAAGAGACCCAGTACTTC.

The J gene is TRBJ1-1, the V gene TRBV5-5; D is possibly TRBD1 (5 bases). Germline loops: CDR1 SGHKS, CDR2 YYEKEE (reference sequence). CDR3 length: 16 amino acids. Trimming stripped 0 bases from V and 5 bases from J, with 17 bases between. CDR3 amino acids: CASSLVIAGLSTEAFF. The CDR3, as DNA: TGTGCCAGCAGCTTGGTAATCGCGGGGCTTAGTACTGAAGCTTTCTTT.

This chain links TRBV7-2 with TRBJ2-3; D may be TRBD2 (5 bases). V was shortened by 5 bases and J by 5 bases, with 11 bases between the two germline ends. The CDR3 covers 13 residues. The germline V gene has CDR1 SGHTA and CDR2 FQGNSA. The CDR3 region is CASSAQLGDTQYF. Written as DNA, the CDR3 is TGTGCCAGCAGCGCCCAACTAGGAGATACGCAGTATTTT. Full variable domain (outside the CDR3, taken from reference TRBV7-2 and TRBJ2-3): GAGVSQSPSNKVTEKGKDVELRCDPISGHTALYWYRQSLGQGLEFLIYFQGNSAPDKSGLPSDRFSAERTGGSVSTLTIQRTQQEDSAVYLCASSAQLGDTQYFGPGTRLTVL.